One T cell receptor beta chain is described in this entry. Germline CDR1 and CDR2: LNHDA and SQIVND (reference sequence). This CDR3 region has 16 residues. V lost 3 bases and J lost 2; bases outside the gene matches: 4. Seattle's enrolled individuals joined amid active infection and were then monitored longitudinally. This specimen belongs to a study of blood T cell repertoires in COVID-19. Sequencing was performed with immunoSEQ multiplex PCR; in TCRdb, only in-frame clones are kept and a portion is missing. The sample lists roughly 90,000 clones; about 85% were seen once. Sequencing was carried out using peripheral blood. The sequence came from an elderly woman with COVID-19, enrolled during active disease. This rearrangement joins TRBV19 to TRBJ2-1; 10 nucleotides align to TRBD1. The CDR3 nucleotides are TGTGCCAGTAGTATTCGTGGACAGGGGGCCTACAATGAGCAGTTCTTC. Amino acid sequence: CASSIRGQGAYNEQFF.